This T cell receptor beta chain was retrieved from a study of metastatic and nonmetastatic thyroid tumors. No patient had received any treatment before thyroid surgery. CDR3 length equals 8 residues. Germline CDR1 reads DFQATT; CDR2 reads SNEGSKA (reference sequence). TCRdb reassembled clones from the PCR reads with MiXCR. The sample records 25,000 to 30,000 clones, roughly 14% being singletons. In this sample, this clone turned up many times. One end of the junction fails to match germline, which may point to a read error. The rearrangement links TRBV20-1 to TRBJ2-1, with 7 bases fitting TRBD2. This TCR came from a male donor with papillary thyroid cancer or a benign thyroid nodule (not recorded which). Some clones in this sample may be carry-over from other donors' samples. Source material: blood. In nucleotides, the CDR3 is TGCAGTGCTAGGGGGGGGGTCTTC. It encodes CSARGGVF.